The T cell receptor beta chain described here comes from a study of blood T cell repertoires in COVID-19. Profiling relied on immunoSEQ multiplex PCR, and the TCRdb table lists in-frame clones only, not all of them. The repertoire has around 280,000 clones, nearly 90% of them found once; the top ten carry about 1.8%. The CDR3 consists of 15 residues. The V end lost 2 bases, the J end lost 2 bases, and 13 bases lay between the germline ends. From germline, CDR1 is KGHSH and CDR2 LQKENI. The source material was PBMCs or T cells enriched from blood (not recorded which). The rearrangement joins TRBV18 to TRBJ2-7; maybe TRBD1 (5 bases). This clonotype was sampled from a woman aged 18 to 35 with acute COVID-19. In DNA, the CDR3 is TGTGCCAGCTCACCATGGGGCAGGGAAACCTACGAGCAGTACTTC. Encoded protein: CASSPWGRETYEQYF.